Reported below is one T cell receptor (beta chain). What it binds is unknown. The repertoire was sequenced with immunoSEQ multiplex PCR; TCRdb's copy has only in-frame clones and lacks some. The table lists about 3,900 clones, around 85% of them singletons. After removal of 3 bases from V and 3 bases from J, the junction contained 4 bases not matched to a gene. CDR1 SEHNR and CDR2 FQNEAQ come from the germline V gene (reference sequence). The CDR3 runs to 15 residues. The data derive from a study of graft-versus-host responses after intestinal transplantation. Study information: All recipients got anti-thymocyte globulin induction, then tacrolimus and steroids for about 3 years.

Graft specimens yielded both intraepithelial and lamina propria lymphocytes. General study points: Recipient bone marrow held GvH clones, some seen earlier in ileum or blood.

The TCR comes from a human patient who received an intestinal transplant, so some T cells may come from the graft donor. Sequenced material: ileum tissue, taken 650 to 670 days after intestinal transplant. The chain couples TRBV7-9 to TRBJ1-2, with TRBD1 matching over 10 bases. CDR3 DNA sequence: TGTGCCAGCAGCTTCCGGGACAGGGGAGACTATGGCTACACCTTC. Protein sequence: CASSFRDRGDYGYTF.